The clone carrying this TCR beta chain turned up a few times. The antigen is not known. In TCRdb, the 5' RACE reads were re-called with MiXCR into one record per CDR3 protein. The top ten clones hold roughly 0.43% of a sample with about 490,000 distinct CDR3 sequences, roughly 15% of them seen once. The germline gives CDR1 SGHDT, CDR2 YYEEEE. The V gene lost 4 bases and the J gene lost 1 base, with 2 bases spanning the gap. There are 11 residues in the CDR3. This sample is part of a study of identical twins. Findings of the study overall: A partial confounding effect on zero-insertion analyses could come from invariant MAIT and iNKT cells.

These data are also associated with another study on yellow fever vaccine responses in identical twins.

The specimen was CD4+ T cells sorted from blood. The sequence was obtained from a woman aged 18-29 years in good health. The chain has TRBV5-6 and TRBJ1-2; D ambiguous. The CDR3 protein is CASSINYGYTF. The CDR3 nucleotides read TGTGCCAGCAGCATTAACTATGGCTACACCTTC. Looking up the rest from reference TRBV5-6 and TRBJ1-2 gives the full variable domain: DAGVTQSPTHLIKTRGQQVTLRCSPKSGHDTVSWYQQALGQGPQFIFQYYEEEERQRGNFPDRFSGHQFPNYSSELNVNALLLGDSALYLCASSINYGYTFGSGTRLTVV.